This TCR beta chain was identified in a study of early T cells in non-severe SARS-CoV-2 infection. One entry per CDR3 protein, called by TCRdb with MiXCR from the 5' RACE reads. The sample shows about 42,000 distinct CDR3 sequences, less than 8.5% of them seen only once. Germline V gene data show CDR1 as MNHEY and CDR2 as SVGAGI. CDR3 length: 16 residues. Trimming took 7 bases from V and 0 from J, leaving 13 bases between them. This clonotype was obtained from an adult who was a healthcare worker with PCR-confirmed SARS-CoV-2 infection or an uninfected control (not recorded which). The rearrangement uses TRBV6-5 and TRBJ2-6; a weak D match, TRBD1 (6 bases). Sequences were obtained from whole blood. CDR3 loop: CASKAGESSGANVLTF. DNA of the CDR3: TGTGCCAGCAAGGCAGGGGAAAGCTCTGGGGCCAACGTCCTGACTTTC.